This T cell receptor (beta chain) was recovered during a study of blood T cell repertoires in COVID-19. About the study: Samples taken during acute and convalescent COVID-19 were collected in the United States, Italy and Spain. PBMCs, B-cell-depleted T cells, or T cells provided the cDNA or gDNA that made up the material.

Original handling: It was from reference gene primer amplification that nucleated cell counts were estimated. Measured with immunoSEQ multiplex PCR; TCRdb has only the in-frame clones, and not every one. V, J and clone size are taken as reported in that table, and D and trimming were inferred from the DNA itself. The data contain about 150,000 clones, roughly 87% of them singletons. Trimming cost V 4 bases and J 5 bases, with 14 bases left between them. The germline CDR1 and CDR2 sequences are KGHSH and LQKENI. This CDR3 contains 15 residues. The receptor was derived from a woman aged 55-70 years with active or convalescent COVID-19. The sequenced sample was peripheral blood. The chain employs TRBV18 and TRBJ1-4, with D possibly matching TRBD1 (5 bases). The CDR3 DNA reads as TGTGCCAGCTCACGGCAGGGAACCGTAAATGAAAAACTGTTTTTT. This sequence encodes CASSRQGTVNEKLFF.